Following are 18 T cell receptor beta chains from one sample sequenced in a study of T cells in Graves' hyperthyroidism and ophthalmopathy. Amplified TCR beta CDR3 regions derived from RNA transcripts. In the first-round RT-PCR of the TCR CDR3, the HTBI primer set was used. MiXCR was run by TCRdb on the multiplex PCR reads, yielding one entry per CDR3 protein. The sample gives around 600,000 distinct CDR3 sequences, nearly 45% of which show up once; approximately 6.8% is in the top ten. Sequencing was carried out using peripheral blood or thyroid tissue (not recorded which). The receptor set was obtained from an adult man with Graves' disease, either hyperthyroidism or ophthalmopathy (not recorded which).

This clonotype appeared a few times. V and J are TRBV7-9 and TRBJ2-7; D perhaps matches TRBD1 (6 bases). Germline loops: CDR1 SEHNR, CDR2 FQNEAQ (reference sequence). The CDR3 sequence is 15 residues long. V shed 5 bases and J shed 2 bases, with 16 bases lying between them. CDR3 amino acids: CASSPAGDKAYEQYF. Here the CDR3 DNA reads TGTGCCAGCAGCCCCGCCGGGGACAAGGCCTACGAGCAGTACTTC.

This clonotype has more than one count but fewer than ten. This chain uses TRBV12-3 or TRBV12-4 with TRBJ2-2; 10 nucleotides align to TRBD2. Losses at the gene ends were 11 bases for V and 2 bases for J; bases not matched to a gene: 2. This CDR3 spans 13 amino acids. The CDR3 spells CAWTSGNTGELFF. As DNA, the CDR3 is TGTGCCTGGACTAGCGGAAACACCGGGGAGCTGTTTTTT.

V usage is TRBV6-5 and J usage is TRBJ2-7; D not certain. Germline V gives CDR1 MNHEY, CDR2 SVGAGI. The V gene lost 0 bases and the J gene lost 5 bases, with 8 bases spanning the gap. The CDR3 is made up of 13 amino acids. As DNA, the CDR3 is TGTGCCAGCAGTTACTCGAGAGTTCACGAGCAGTACTTC. Residues: CASSYSRVHEQYF.

This clonotype was observed many times. This chain uses TRBV2 with TRBJ1-4; 9 bases match TRBD1. The CDR3 has 15 amino acids. Trimming cost V 6 bases and J 7 bases; bases outside gene matches: 9. CDR1 and CDR2 (germline): SNHLY, FYNNEI. The CDR3 DNA is TGTGCCAGCAGCTATGGACAGGGGCGGCTTGAAAAACTGTTTTTT. This encodes CASSYGQGRLEKLFF.

The chain employs TRBV20-1 and TRBJ1-1; tentatively, D is TRBD1 (6 bases). Trimming shortened V by 5 bases and J by 1 base, and 14 bases separated the two germline ends. The length of the CDR3 is 14 residues. Germline loops: CDR1 DFQATT, CDR2 SNEGSKA (reference sequence). The CDR3 is CSARRDTSNTEAFF. Here the CDR3 DNA reads TGCAGTGCTCGCCGGGACACTTCGAACACTGAAGCTTTCTTT.

This clonotype was counted only a few times. The chain has TRBV25-1 and TRBJ1-6; 7 nucleotides agree with TRBD1. V shed 5 bases, J shed 8 bases, and the junction held 9 bases outside the gene matches. Germline-derived CDR1 and CDR2 are MGHDK and SYGVNS. CDR3 length: 15 amino acids. As DNA, the CDR3 is TGTGCCAGCAGTAACCTAGGGGGCTTAGATTCACCCCTCCACTTT. It translates to CASSNLGGLDSPLHF.

This sequence joins TRBV29-1 and TRBJ1-4, with D possibly matching TRBD1 (5 bases). The germline CDR1 and CDR2 sequences are SQVTM and ANQGSEA. With 4 bases removed from V and 6 bases from J, the gap between germline ends came to 12 bases. The CDR3 is 13 amino acids. CDR3 amino acids: CSVVGGRYEKLFF. CDR3 DNA: TGCAGCGTTGTTGGGGGAAGATATGAAAAACTGTTTTTT. The full variable domain, in which reference TRBV29-1 and TRBJ1-4 provide the parts outside the CDR3, is SAVISQKPSRDICQRGTSLTIQCQVDSQVTMMFWYRQQPGQSLTLIATANQGSEATYESGFVIDKFPISRPNLTFSTLTVSNMSPEDSSIYLCSVVGGRYEKLFFGSGTQLSVL.

The V gene is TRBV10-3, the J gene TRBJ1-6, with D possibly matching TRBD1 (5 bases). Germline-derived CDR1 and CDR2 are ENHRY and SYGVKD. The CDR3 spans 12 residues. V lost 10 bases to trimming and J lost 10 bases, with 14 bases between them. The CDR3 loop is CATGDAGSPLHF. The CDR3 DNA reads TGTGCCACCGGGGACGCAGGATCACCCCTCCACTTT.

This clonotype has at least ten counts. V and J are TRBV7-9 and TRBJ2-5, with D unclear. Germline lookup yields CDR1 SEHNR and CDR2 FQNEAQ (reference sequence). V shed 2 bases and J shed 2 bases, with 6 bases lying between them. The CDR3 has 13 residues. The CDR3 DNA reads TGTGCCAGCAGCTTACAGTCTCAAGAGACCCAGTACTTC. Translating gives CASSLQSQETQYF.

This clonotype was found many times. The chain couples TRBV9 to TRBJ1-2, with D maybe TRBD1 (5 bases). With 0 bases removed from V and 4 bases from J, the gap between germline ends came to 13 bases. The CDR3 contains 15 residues. Germline V gives CDR1 SGDLS, CDR2 YYNGEE. The CDR3 reads CASSVEGRQSYGYTF. In DNA form, the CDR3 reads TGTGCCAGCAGCGTAGAGGGTCGACAGAGCTATGGCTACACCTTC.

Here the CDR3 reads CSGLDPGDTIYF. CDR3 nucleotide sequence: TGCAGCGGCTTGGATCCAGGGGACACCATATATTTT. This chain uses TRBV29-1 with TRBJ1-3; tentative D call: TRBD1 (6 bases). The length of the CDR3 is 12 residues. V was pared by 7 bases and J by 8 bases, with 15 bases between. The germline V gene encodes CDR1 SQVTM and CDR2 ANQGSEA.

V gene TRBV11-1 combines with J gene TRBJ1-1; D call uncertain. The CDR3 totals 14 residues. V dropped 2 bases and J dropped 3 bases, with 10 bases sitting between them. The V gene's germline CDR1 is SGHAT and CDR2 FQDESV (reference sequence). The CDR3 nucleotides are TGTGCCAGCAGCTTACCGGCGGCGGACACTGAAGCTTTCTTT. Translation gives CASSLPAADTEAFF.

This clonotype was counted many times. This sequence joins TRBV15 and TRBJ1-5; 10 bases agree with TRBD1. CDR3 length equals 19 residues. Germline V gene lookup returns CDR1 LNHNV and CDR2 YYDKDF (reference sequence). Unmatched junction bases numbered 19, after V lost 5 bases and J lost 6 bases. The CDR3 loop reads CATSGTRDRGGVGSQPQHF. The CDR3 DNA follows: TGTGCCACCAGCGGCACCCGGGACAGGGGTGGTGTCGGGAGTCAGCCCCAGCATTTT. The full variable domain, completed using reference TRBV15 and TRBJ1-5, is DAMVIQNPRYQVTQFGKPVTLSCSQTLNHNVMYWYQQKSSQAPKLLFHYYDKDFNNEADTPDNFQSRRPNTSFCFLDIRSPGLGDTAMYLCATSGTRDRGGVGSQPQHFGDGTRLSIL.

A note on this clonotype: A read error is likely, as this CDR3 ends without the conserved phenylalanine or tryptophan. V gene TRBV9 combines with J gene TRBJ2-7; the match to TRBD2 covers 11 bases. J lost 2 bases, V lost 4 bases, and 8 bases had no gene match. The length of the CDR3 is 16 residues. The V gene's germline CDR1 is SGDLS and CDR2 YYNGEE. CDR3 DNA sequence: TGTGCCAGCAGCCACCACACTAGCGGGGGTACCTACGAGCAGTACCTC. This encodes CASSHHTSGGTYEQYL.

This clonotype was detected many times. The chain employs TRBV5-1 and TRBJ2-7; 9 bases line up with TRBD2. This CDR3 spans 15 amino acids. V lost 0 bases to trimming and J lost 2 bases; unmatched junction nucleotides: 3. Germline V gene data show CDR1 as SGHRS and CDR2 as YFSETQ. The CDR3 DNA reads as TGCGCCAGCAGCTTGGCCGGACTAGCGACCTACGAGCAGTACTTC. Its protein product is CASSLAGLATYEQYF.

The chain uses TRBV28 and TRBJ1-1, with D maybe TRBD1 (5 bases). The CDR3 contains 13 residues. V dropped 5 bases and J dropped 5 bases, with 12 bases sitting between them. Germline V gene data show CDR1 as MDHEN and CDR2 as SYDVKM. The CDR3 protein is CASSDPRGTEAFF. DNA of the CDR3: TGTGCCAGCAGTGACCCTCGGGGGACTGAAGCTTTCTTT.

V gene TRBV20-1 combines with J gene TRBJ2-7; D might be TRBD1 (6 bases). The V gene lost 4 bases and the J gene lost 0 bases, with 16 bases spanning the gap. This CDR3 region has 15 residues. Per germline, CDR1 DFQATT and CDR2 SNEGSKA (reference sequence). CDR3 bases: TGCAGTGCTATACAGCACAGGGAGATCTCCTACGAGCAGTACTTC. Protein sequence: CSAIQHREISYEQYF.

The genes are TRBV7-9 and TRBJ1-2; D might be TRBD1 (5 bases). The CDR3 sequence is 12 residues long. V lost 4 bases and J 5 bases, leaving 8 bases between the germline ends. Germline assignment: CDR1 SEHNR and CDR2 FQNEAQ (reference sequence). CDR3 nucleotides: TGTGCCAGCAGCTCGACAGATTATGGCTACACCTTC. Translated: CASSSTDYGYTF.